This entry is about one TCR beta chain. Its antigen is not identified. This specimen belongs to a study of shared clonotypes between healthy human individuals. Findings and limits, study-wide: A handful of donors showed sharing of around 5% of naive CD4 clonotypes. Non-shared clonotypes had lower generation probabilities than those shared by all four donors.

V lost 4 bases and J 1 base, leaving 18 bases between the germline ends. The CDR3 has 17 amino acids. Germline V gene lookup returns CDR1 SEHNR and CDR2 FQNEAQ (reference sequence). Assay execution took place at the deep level. Measured with immunoSEQ multiplex PCR; TCRdb has only the in-frame clones, and not every one. This sample has about 1.1 million clones; about 80% occur once, and the top ten carry roughly 0.56%. The sequenced sample was memory CD4+ T cells from PBMCs. Stated subset: CD45RA-negative fraction. The receptor's source is a man younger than 35 in good health. Some clones in this sample may be carry-over from other donors' samples. The chain employs TRBV7-9 and TRBJ2-3, with D perhaps matching TRBD1 (5 bases). CDR3 region: CASSSIRVGQRTDTQYF. Here the CDR3 DNA reads TGTGCCAGCAGCTCAATCCGAGTGGGGCAGCGCACAGATACGCAGTATTTT.